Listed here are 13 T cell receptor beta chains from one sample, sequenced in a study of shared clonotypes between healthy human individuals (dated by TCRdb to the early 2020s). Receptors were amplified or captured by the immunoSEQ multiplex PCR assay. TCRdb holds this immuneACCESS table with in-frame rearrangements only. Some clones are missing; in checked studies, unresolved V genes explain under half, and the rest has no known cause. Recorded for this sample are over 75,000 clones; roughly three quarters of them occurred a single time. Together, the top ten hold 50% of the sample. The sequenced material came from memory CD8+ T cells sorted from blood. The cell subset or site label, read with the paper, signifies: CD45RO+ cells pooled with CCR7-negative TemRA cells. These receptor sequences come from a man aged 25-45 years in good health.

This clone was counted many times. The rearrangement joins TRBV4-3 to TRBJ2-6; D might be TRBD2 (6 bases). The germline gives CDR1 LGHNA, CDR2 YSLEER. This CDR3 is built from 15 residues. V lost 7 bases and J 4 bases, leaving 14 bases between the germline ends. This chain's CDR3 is CASTPGVGGANVLTF. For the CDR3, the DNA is TGCGCCAGCACCCCGGGGGTAGGCGGGGCCAACGTCCTGACTTTC.

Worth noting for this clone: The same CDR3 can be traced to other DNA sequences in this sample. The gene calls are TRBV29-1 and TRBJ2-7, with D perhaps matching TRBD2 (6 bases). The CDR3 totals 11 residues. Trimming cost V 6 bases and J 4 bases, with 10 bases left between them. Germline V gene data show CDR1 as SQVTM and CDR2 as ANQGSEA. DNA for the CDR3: TGCAGCGTAGGGGCGGGGTACGAGCAGTACTTC. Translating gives CSVGAGYEQYF.

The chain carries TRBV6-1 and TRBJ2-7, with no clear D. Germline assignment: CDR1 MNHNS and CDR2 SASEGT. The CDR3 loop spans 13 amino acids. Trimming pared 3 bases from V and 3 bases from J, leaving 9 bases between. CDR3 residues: CASSETNDYEQYF. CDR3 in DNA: TGTGCCAGCAGTGAGACAAACGACTACGAGCAGTACTTC.

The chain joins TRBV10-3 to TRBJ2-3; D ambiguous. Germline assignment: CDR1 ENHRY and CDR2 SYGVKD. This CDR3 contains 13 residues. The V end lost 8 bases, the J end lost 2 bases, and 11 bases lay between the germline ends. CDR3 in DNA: TGTGCCATCGCAATCCGCACCACAGATACGCAGTATTTT. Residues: CAIAIRTTDTQYF.

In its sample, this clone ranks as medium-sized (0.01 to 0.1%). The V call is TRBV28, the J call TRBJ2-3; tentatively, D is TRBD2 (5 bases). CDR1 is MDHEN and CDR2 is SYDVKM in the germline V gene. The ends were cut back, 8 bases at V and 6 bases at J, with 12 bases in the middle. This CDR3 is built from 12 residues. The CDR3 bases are TGTGCCAGCGTCTTGCCGGGGGATACGCAGTATTTT. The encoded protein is CASVLPGDTQYF.

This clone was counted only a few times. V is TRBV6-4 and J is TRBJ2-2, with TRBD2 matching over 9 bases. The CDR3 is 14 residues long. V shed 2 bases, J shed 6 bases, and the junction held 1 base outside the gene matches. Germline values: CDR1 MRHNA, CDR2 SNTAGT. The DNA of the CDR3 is TGTGCCAGCAGTGACAAGCGGGAGGCCGGGGAGCTGTTTTTT. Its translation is CASSDKREAGELFF.

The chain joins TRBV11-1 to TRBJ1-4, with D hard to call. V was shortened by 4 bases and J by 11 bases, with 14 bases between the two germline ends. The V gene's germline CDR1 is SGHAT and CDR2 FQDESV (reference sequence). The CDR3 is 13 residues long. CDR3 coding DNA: TGTGCCAGCAGCTCAATCACCGAGAAGAAACTGTTTTTT. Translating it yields CASSSITEKKLFF.

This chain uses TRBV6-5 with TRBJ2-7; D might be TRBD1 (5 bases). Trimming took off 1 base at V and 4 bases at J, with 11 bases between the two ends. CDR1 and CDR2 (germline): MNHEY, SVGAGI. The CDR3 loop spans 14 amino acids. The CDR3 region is CASSYWGPSYEQYF. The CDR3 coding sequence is TGTGCCAGCAGTTACTGGGGCCCTAGTTACGAGCAGTACTTC.

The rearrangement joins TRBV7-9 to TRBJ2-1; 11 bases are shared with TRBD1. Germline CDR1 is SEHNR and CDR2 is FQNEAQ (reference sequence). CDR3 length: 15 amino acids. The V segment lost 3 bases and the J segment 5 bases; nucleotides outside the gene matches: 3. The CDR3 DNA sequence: TGTGCCAGCAGCTTTAGGGGACAGGGGGACAATGAGCAGTTCTTC. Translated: CASSFRGQGDNEQFF.

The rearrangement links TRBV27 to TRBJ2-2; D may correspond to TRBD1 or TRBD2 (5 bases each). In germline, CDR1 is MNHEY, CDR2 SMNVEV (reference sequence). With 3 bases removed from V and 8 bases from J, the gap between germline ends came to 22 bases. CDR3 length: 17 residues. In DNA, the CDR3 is TGTGCCAGCAGTTTCTTTTGGGTAGTGCAGGGAGTAGGGGAGCTGTTTTTT. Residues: CASSFFWVVQGVGELFF.

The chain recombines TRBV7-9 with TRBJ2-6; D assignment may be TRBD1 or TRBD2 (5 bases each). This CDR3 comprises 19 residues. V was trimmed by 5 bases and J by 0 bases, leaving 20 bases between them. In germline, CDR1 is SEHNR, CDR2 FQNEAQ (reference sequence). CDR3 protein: CASSQPGTAHPSGANVLTF. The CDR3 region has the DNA TGTGCCAGCAGCCAACCCGGGACGGCCCATCCCTCTGGGGCCAACGTCCTGACTTTC. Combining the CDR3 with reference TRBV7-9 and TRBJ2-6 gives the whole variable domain DTGVSQNPRHKITKRGQNVTFRCDPISEHNRLYWYRQTLGQGPEFLTYFQNEAQLEKSRLLSDRFSAERPKGSFSTLEIQRTEQGDSAMYLCASSQPGTAHPSGANVLTFGAGSRLTVL.

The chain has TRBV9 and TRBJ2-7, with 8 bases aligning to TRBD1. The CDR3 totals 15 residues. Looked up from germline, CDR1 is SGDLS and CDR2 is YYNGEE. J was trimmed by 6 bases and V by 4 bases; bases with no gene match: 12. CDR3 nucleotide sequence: TGTGCCAGCAGCTCCCACAGGGGGAATGCGGGCGAGCAGTACTTC. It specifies CASSSHRGNAGEQYF.

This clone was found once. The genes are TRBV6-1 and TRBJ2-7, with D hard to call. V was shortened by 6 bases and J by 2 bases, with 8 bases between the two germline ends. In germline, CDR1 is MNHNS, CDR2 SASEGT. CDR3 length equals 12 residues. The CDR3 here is CASRTLTYEQYF. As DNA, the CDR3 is TGTGCCAGCAGGACGCTTACCTACGAGCAGTACTTC.